This T cell receptor (beta chain) was identified in a study of blood T cell repertoires in COVID-19. Germline V gives CDR1 MNHEY, CDR2 SVGEGT. V was trimmed by 5 bases and J by 7 bases, leaving 12 bases between them. The CDR3 spans 13 residues. The table came from immunoSEQ multiplex PCR; TCRdb's copy has only in-frame clones and leaves some out. Here the sample spans about 140,000 clones, more than 80% being singletons. This sequence joins TRBV6-2 or TRBV6-3 and TRBJ1-5, with a tentative D call TRBD1 (5 bases). The receptor comes from an elderly woman in a cohort sampled during active or convalescent COVID-19. Sequences were obtained from peripheral blood. The CDR3 bases are TGTGCCAGCAGTAACGGCCGGGGGCAGCCCCAGCATTTT. This codes for CASSNGRGQPQHF.